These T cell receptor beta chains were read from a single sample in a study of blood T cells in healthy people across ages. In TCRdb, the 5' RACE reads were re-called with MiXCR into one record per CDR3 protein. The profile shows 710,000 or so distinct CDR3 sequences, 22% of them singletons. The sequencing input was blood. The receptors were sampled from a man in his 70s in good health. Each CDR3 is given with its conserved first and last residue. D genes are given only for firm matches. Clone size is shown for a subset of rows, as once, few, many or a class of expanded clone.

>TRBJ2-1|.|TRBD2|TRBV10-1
CASSEQTSGEQFF
TGCGCCAGCAGTGAGCAGACTAGCGGTGAGCAGTTCTTC
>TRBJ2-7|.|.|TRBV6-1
CASSDADIYEQYF
TGTGCCAGCAGTGACGCCGATATCTACGAGCAGTACTTC
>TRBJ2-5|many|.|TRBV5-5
CASSNSVYETQYF
TGTGCCAGCAGCAACTCAGTCTATGAGACCCAGTACTTC
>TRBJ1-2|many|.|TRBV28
CASSIQGWYGYTF
TGTGCCAGTAGTATCCAGGGGTGGTATGGCTACACCTTC
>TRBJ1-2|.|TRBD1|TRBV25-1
CASRPTPDRGRGGYTF
TGTGCCAGCAGGCCTACCCCGGACAGGGGGCGAGGAGGCTACACCTTC
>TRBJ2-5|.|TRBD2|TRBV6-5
CASSPRERGALQETQYF
TGTGCCAGCAGTCCTCGAGAGCGGGGGGCACTCCAAGAGACCCAGTACTTC
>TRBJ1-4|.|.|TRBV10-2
CASRESGSNEKLFF
TGCGCCAGCAGAGAGAGCGGCAGTAATGAAAAACTGTTTTTT
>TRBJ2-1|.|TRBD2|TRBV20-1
CSAPRRASGSGEQFF
TGCAGTGCGCCCCGGAGGGCTAGCGGGAGTGGAGAGCAGTTCTTC
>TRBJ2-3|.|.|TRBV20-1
CSATSPGLPNTDTQYF
TGCAGTGCTACCTCCCCCGGACTACCGAACACAGATACGCAGTATTTT
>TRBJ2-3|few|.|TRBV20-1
CSAGERKDTQYF
TGCAGTGCGGGGGAGCGCAAGGATACGCAGTATTTT
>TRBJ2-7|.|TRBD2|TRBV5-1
CASSPNSGSSYEQYF
TGCGCCAGCAGCCCGAACAGCGGGAGCTCCTACGAGCAGTACTTC
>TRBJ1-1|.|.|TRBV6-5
CASNLDKASGTEAFF
TGTGCCAGCAACTTAGACAAGGCGTCGGGCACTGAAGCTTTCTTT
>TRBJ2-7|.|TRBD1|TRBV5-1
CASSYDRDTLEQYF
TGCGCCAGCAGCTATGACAGGGACACCCTCGAGCAGTACTTC
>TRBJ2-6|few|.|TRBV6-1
CAGTPGQLGSGANVLTF
TGTGCCGGCACGCCCGGACAGCTCGGCTCTGGGGCCAACGTCCTGACTTTC
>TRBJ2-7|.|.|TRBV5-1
CASSGNRDNSGYEQYF
TGCGCCAGCAGCGGAAACCGGGACAACTCTGGCTACGAGCAGTACTTC
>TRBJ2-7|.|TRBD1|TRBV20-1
CSARGKKTGHIRPSVGSEQYF
TGCAGTGCTAGAGGCAAAAAGACAGGGCACATACGGCCAAGTGTCGGTAGCGAGCAGTACTTC
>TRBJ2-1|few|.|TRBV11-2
CASSSSLQGYSYNEQFF
TGTGCCAGCAGCTCCTCATTACAGGGCTACTCCTACAATGAGCAGTTCTTC
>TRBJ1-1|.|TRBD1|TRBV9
CASSSGQKAFF
TGTGCCAGCAGCTCGGGACAGAAAGCTTTCTTT
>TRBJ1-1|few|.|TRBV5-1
CASSLVSTTEAFF
TGCGCCAGCAGCTTGGTTTCGACCACCGAAGCTTTCTTT
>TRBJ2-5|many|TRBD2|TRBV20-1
CSASPSGTSGMETQYF
TGCAGTGCTAGTCCCTCGGGGACTAGTGGCATGGAGACCCAGTACTTC
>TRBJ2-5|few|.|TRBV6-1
CASSEGRLRAQYF
TGTGCCAGCAGTGAAGGAAGACTTAGGGCCCAGTACTTC
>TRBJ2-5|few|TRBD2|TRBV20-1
CSADLGLSGGALETQYF
TGCAGTGCCGATTTGGGGCTAAGCGGGGGGGCCCTCGAGACCCAGTACTTC
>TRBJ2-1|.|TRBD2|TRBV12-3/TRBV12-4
CASSSWGVREGGNEQFF
TGTGCCAGCAGCTCATGGGGTGTGAGGGAGGGCGGGAATGAGCAGTTCTTC
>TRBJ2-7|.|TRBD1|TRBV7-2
CASSLLGDRGYSEQYF
TGTGCCAGCAGCTTATTGGGGGACAGGGGGTACTCCGAGCAGTACTTC
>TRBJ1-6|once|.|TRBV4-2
CASSQDNGQGYSYNSPLHF
TGTGCCAGCAGCCAAGATAATGGTCAGGGGTACTCCTATAATTCACCCCTCCACTTT
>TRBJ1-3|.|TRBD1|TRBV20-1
CSASIARQGIGNTIYF
TGCAGTGCTAGCATTGCCCGACAGGGGATTGGAAACACCATATATTTT
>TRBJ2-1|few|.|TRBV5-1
CASSQAQGDYNEQFF
TGCGCCAGCAGTCAAGCACAGGGCGACTACAATGAGCAGTTCTTC
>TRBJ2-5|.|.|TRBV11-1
CASRDPPGTQYF
TGTGCCAGCAGGGATCCCCCAGGGACCCAGTACTTC
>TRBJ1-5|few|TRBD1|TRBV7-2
CASSSYGQGVDQPQHF
TGTGCCAGCAGCTCATACGGACAGGGGGTAGATCAGCCCCAGCATTTT
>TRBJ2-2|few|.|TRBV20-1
CSASRGTGELFF
TGCAGTGCTAGTAGGGGGACCGGGGAGCTGTTTTTT
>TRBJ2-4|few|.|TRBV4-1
CASSQDVFVIRGAKNIQYF
TGCGCCAGCAGCCAAGATGTATTTGTGATTAGGGGAGCCAAAAACATTCAGTACTTC
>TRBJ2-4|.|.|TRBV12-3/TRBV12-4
CASSLAPANIQYF
TGTGCCAGCAGTTTAGCGCCTGCGAACATTCAGTACTTC
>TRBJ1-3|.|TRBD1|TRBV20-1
CSARLNPGTGHSGNTIYF
TGCAGTGCTAGGCTAAATCCCGGGACAGGGCACTCTGGAAACACCATATATTTT
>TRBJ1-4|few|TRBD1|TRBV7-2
CASSPTGHNEKLFF
TGTGCCAGCAGCCCGACAGGGCATAATGAAAAACTGTTTTTT
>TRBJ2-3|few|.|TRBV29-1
CSVELVGGRTDTQYF
TGCAGCGTTGAGCTCGTAGGTGGACGCACAGATACGCAGTATTTT
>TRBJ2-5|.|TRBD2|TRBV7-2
CASSLALAGGGVQETQYF
TGTGCCAGCAGCTTAGCTTTAGCGGGGGGGGGCGTGCAAGAGACCCAGTACTTC
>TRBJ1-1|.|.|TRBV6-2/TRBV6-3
CASSPNRGTGNTEAFF
TGTGCCAGCAGTCCGAACCGGGGAACCGGGAACACTGAAGCTTTCTTT
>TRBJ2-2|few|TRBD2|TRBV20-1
CSARGTSYNEQRELFF
TGCAGTGCCCGCGGGACTAGCTATAACGAACAAAGGGAGCTGTTTTTT
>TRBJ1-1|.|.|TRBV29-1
CSVVARQANTEAFF
TGCAGCGTTGTTGCTAGGCAGGCCAACACTGAAGCTTTCTTT
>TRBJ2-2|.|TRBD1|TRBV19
CASSSRGQVGELFF
TGTGCCAGTAGTAGCAGGGGGCAGGTCGGGGAGCTGTTTTTT
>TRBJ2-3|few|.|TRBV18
CASSPRRQRGPGRSTDTQYF
TGTGCCAGCTCACCGAGGAGGCAAAGAGGTCCCGGTCGAAGCACAGATACGCAGTATTTT
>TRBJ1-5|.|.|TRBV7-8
CASSLRSGFNQPQHF
TGTGCCAGCAGCTTAAGATCGGGGTTTAATCAGCCCCAGCATTTT
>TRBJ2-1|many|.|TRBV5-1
CASSLSSNNEQFF
TGCGCCAGCAGCTTGTCCTCAAACAATGAGCAGTTCTTC
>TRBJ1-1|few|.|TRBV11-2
CASSLTSGVLAEAFF
TGTGCCAGCAGCTTAACTTCAGGGGTTCTCGCGGAAGCTTTCTTT
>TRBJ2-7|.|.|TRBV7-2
CASSSYPLTVGGEYEQYF
TGTGCCAGCAGCTCATATCCCCTAACCGTGGGCGGGGAATACGAGCAGTACTTC
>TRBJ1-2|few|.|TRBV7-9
CASSPTLGANYGYTF
TGTGCCAGCAGCCCAACCTTAGGAGCTAACTATGGCTACACCTTC
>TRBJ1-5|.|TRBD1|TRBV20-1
CSAKTGRGINQPQHF
TGCAGTGCTAAGACAGGGAGGGGGATCAATCAGCCCCAGCATTTT
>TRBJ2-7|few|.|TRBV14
CASSLRDGRYEQYF
TGTGCCAGCAGCCTCCGGGACGGAAGATACGAGCAGTACTTC
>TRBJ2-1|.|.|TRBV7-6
CASSLVGASYNEQFF
TGTGCCAGCAGCTTAGTGGGGGCCTCCTACAATGAGCAGTTCTTC
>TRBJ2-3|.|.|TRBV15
CATSRATWARTDTQYF
TGTGCCACCAGCAGAGCCACTTGGGCGCGCACAGATACGCAGTATTTT
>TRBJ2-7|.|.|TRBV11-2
CASSLRSIFTDPRSTYGSYEQYF
TGTGCCAGCAGCTTACGATCTATCTTCACGGATCCCAGGTCAACTTATGGGTCCTACGAGCAGTACTTC
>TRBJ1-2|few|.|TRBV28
CASSLNRARHGYTF
TGTGCCAGCAGTTTAAACAGGGCAAGGCATGGCTACACCTTC